The clone carrying this T cell receptor beta chain has a count of ten or more. As yet, its antigen is unknown. This specimen belongs to a study of neurological immune-mediated disorders. MiXCR, run by TCRdb on the 5' RACE reads, gives a single entry per CDR3 protein. The sample contains 49,000 or so distinct CDR3 sequences, roughly 4% of which appear only once. General study findings and limits: Multiple sclerosis, the disease with the least TCR clonal expansion, fell below healthy controls, whereas HTLV-1-associated myelopathy showed the most.

What was sequenced was PBMCs. This receptor was identified in a woman in her sixties with multiple sclerosis.

The CDR3 DNA sequence: TGTGCCAGCAGTTTTAGGGACCAACAAGAGACCCAGTACTTC. As protein: CASSFRDQQETQYF. This chain uses TRBV6-2 or TRBV6-3 with TRBJ2-5; D is tentatively TRBD1 or TRBD2 (5 bases each). The CDR3 is 14 amino acids. Germline assignment: CDR1 MNHEY and CDR2 SVGEGT. Trimming shortened V by 4 bases and J by 2 bases, and 11 bases separated the two germline ends.